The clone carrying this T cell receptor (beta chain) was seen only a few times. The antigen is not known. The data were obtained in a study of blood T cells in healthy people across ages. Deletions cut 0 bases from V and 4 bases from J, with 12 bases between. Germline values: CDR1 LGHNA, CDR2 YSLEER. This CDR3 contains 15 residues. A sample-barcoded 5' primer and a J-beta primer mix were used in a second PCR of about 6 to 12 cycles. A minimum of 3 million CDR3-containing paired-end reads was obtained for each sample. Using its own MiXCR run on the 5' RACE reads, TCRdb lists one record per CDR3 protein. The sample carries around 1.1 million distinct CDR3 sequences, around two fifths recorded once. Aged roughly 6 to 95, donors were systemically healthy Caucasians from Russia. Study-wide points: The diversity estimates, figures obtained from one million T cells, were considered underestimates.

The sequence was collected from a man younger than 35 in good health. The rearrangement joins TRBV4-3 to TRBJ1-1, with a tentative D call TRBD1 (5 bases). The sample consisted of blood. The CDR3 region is CASSQDDSEGTEAFF. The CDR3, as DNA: TGCGCCAGCAGCCAAGACGACAGTGAGGGCACTGAAGCTTTCTTT.